This is a list of T cell receptor beta chains from one sample in a study of cytomegalovirus exposure and HLA in healthy donors. The method was immunoSEQ multiplex PCR; TCRdb's version includes in-frame clones alone and lacks a portion of them. The data hold roughly 190,000 clones, with 81% observed a single time. The sample comprised PBMCs. These receptors came from a man between 18 and 35 years old in good health and CMV-seronegative. CDR3s include the opening cysteine and the closing phenylalanine or tryptophan. D genes are given only for firm matches. Clone size is not always given. Where it is, it says once, few, many or a class for expanded clones.

d_call,j_call,v_call,clone_size,cdr3_aa,cdr3_nt
.,TRBJ2-7,TRBV4-3,few,CASSRDHPGYEQYF,TGCGCCAGCAGCCGAGATCATCCAGGCTACGAGCAGTACTTC
TRBD2,TRBJ2-1,TRBV7-9,few,CASSNPASGGAEQFF,TGTGCCAGCAGTAACCCCGCTAGCGGGGGGGCCGAGCAGTTCTTC
.,TRBJ2-7,TRBV6-5,.,CASSYSWVGGYEQYF,TGTGCCAGCAGTTACTCGTGGGTCGGGGGATACGAGCAGTACTTC
TRBD2,TRBJ2-5,TRBV7-9,.,CASSLASGRGRETQYF,TGTGCCAGCAGCTTAGCGAGCGGGAGGGGGCGAGAGACCCAGTACTTC
.,TRBJ2-1,TRBV5-6,once,CASSERLDNEQFF,TGTGCCAGCAGCGAACGACTCGACAATGAGCAGTTCTTC
.,TRBJ2-7,TRBV29-1,once,CSVVGRGYEQYF,TGCAGCGTTGTAGGTAGGGGCTACGAGCAGTACTTC
.,TRBJ2-1,TRBV7-9,.,CSSSTSRDSSYNEQFF,TGTTCCAGCAGCACTTCCAGGGATAGCTCCTACAATGAGCAGTTCTTC
.,TRBJ2-2,TRBV5-1,.,CASSAENTGELFF,TGCGCCAGCAGCGCGGAAAACACCGGGGAGCTGTTTTTT
.,TRBJ2-5,TRBV13,once,CASSSSGAPASEETQYF,TGTGCCAGCAGCTCCTCTGGGGCCCCAGCAAGCGAAGAGACCCAGTACTTC
.,TRBJ1-2,TRBV29-1,.,CSVLYYGYTF,TGCAGCGTTCTCTACTATGGCTACACCTTC
.,TRBJ2-7,TRBV5-1,once,CASSEETGTYEQYF,TGCGCCAGCAGCGAAGAGACAGGAACCTACGAGCAGTACTTC
.,TRBJ1-1,TRBV7-5,.,CASSWLTGAEAFF,TGTGCCAGCAGCTGGCTGACAGGGGCTGAAGCTTTCTTT
.,TRBJ2-7,TRBV5-1,.,CASSLTSSSYEQYF,TGCGCCAGCAGCTTGACTAGCAGCTCCTACGAGCAGTACTTC
TRBD2,TRBJ2-3,TRBV18,.,CASSSSGGAADTQYF,TGTGCCAGCTCATCAAGCGGGGGGGCCGCAGATACGCAGTATTTT
.,TRBJ2-2,TRBV7-2,.,CASTLAGGTGELFF,TGTGCCAGCACCCTCGCCGGAGGCACCGGGGAGCTGTTTTTT
.,TRBJ1-2,TRBV6-5,.,CASREGWDGYTF,TGTGCCAGCAGAGAGGGCTGGGATGGCTACACCTTC
TRBD2,TRBJ2-7,TRBV9,.,CASSHKAGVLSYEQYF,TGTGCCAGCAGCCACAAGGCGGGAGTTTTGTCCTACGAGCAGTACTTC
TRBD2,TRBJ2-3,TRBV4-1,once,CASSQVWTSGSPDTQYF,TGCGCCAGCAGCCAAGTTTGGACTAGCGGGAGCCCAGATACGCAGTATTTT
.,TRBJ2-7,TRBV6-1,.,CASSDTGSYSYEQYF,TGTGCCAGCAGTGATACGGGGTCCTACTCCTACGAGCAGTACTTC
.,TRBJ2-2,TRBV5-4,.,CASSLVQGSTGELFF,TGTGCCAGCAGCTTGGTCCAGGGCTCCACCGGGGAGCTGTTTTTT
.,TRBJ1-2,TRBV15,once,CATSIDLYGYTF,TGTGCCACCAGTATAGATCTATATGGCTACACCTTC
TRBD2,TRBJ2-1,TRBV4-3,.,CASSQEAGSSYNEQFF,TGCGCCAGCAGCCAGGAAGCGGGAAGCTCCTACAATGAGCAGTTCTTC
.,TRBJ2-1,TRBV11-2,.,CASSNRERNSYNEQFF,TGTGCCAGCAGCAACAGGGAAAGGAACTCCTACAATGAGCAGTTCTTC
TRBD2,TRBJ2-7,TRBV7-2,.,CASSLTSGGAYEQYF,TGTGCCAGCAGCTTGACGAGCGGGGGGGCCTACGAGCAGTACTTC
.,TRBJ2-4,TRBV19,few,CASSKRGFGDKNIQYF,TGTGCCAGTAGTAAGAGAGGCTTCGGGGACAAAAACATTCAGTACTTC
.,TRBJ2-3,TRBV4-3,.,CASSPYLRLRATDAQYF,TGCGCCAGCAGCCCTTACCTACGACTGCGGGCAACAGATGCGCAGTATTTT
TRBD2,TRBJ2-1,TRBV14,few,CASREKGRGDEQFF,TGTGCCAGCAGGGAGAAGGGGAGGGGCGATGAGCAGTTCTTC